This paragraph reports one TCR beta chain. The observed sequence ends 3 residues before the CDR3 terminus, with the missing tail filled in from the germline J gene. The data were obtained in a study of T cells in women clearing cervical HPV infection. Sequenced by immunoSEQ multiplex PCR; TCRdb stores in-frame clones only, minus some. The clone table shows about 25,000 clones, with the ten largest holding approximately 3.7%. CDR1 and CDR2 from the germline V gene are SGHDN and FVKESK. The CDR3 length is 19 residues. With 0 bases removed from V and 4 bases from J, the gap between germline ends came to 19 bases.

The chain recombines TRBV14 with TRBJ2-6, with D perhaps TRBD1 (5 bases). Sequencing was performed on blood buffy coat. The receptor's source is a woman between 18 and 70 years old with a cervical HPV16 infection that either progressed to CIN3+ or cleared (not recorded which). The CDR3: CASSQDLVSGPLGANVLTF. The part of the CDR3 DNA that was read is TGTGCCAGCAGCCAAGATCTTGTGTCAGGGCCCCTCGGGGCCAACGTC.